Listed below are T cell receptor beta chains from one sample, sequenced in a study of cytomegalovirus exposure and HLA in healthy donors. Assay: immunoSEQ multiplex PCR; the TCRdb copy retains only in-frame clones and omits some. The profile covers fewer than 250,000 clones, with around 87% appearing a single time and 2.5% to 3% taken by the ten largest. Sequencing used PBMCs. All receptors come from a man aged 18 to 29 in good health and CMV-seronegative. The CDR3 runs from the conserved cysteine through the conserved F or W. The order of the fields is clone size, D gene, J gene, V gene, CDR3 length, CDR3 DNA, CDR3 protein. D genes are given only for firm matches. Clone size is stated in some rows and not others, as once, few, many or a class when expanded.

.	TRBD2	TRBJ2-3	TRBV29-1	17	TGCAGCGTTCATACCATAGCGGGAGCAAATGGGGGAGATACGCAGTATTTT	CSVHTIAGANGGDTQYF
.	.	TRBJ1-5	TRBV7-9	16	TGTGCCAGCAGCACGTGGACTCGTGGGCGCAATCAGCCCCAGCATTTT	CASSTWTRGRNQPQHF
.	.	TRBJ2-7	TRBV2	13	TGTGCCAGCAGTGAGGGAGCGCGAGCCGAGCAGTACTTC	CASSEGARAEQYF
.	TRBD1	TRBJ2-2	TRBV13	14	TGTGCCAGCAGGCCAGACAGGGGGGCCGGGGAGCTGTTTTTT	CASRPDRGAGELFF
.	TRBD1	TRBJ2-1	TRBV6-5	15	TGTGCCAGCAGTACCGGGACAGGAAAGACTCGGGAGCAGTTCTTC	CASSTGTGKTREQFF
.	TRBD2	TRBJ2-1	TRBV27	14	TGTGCCAGCAGTCCGCGGGGGTCCTACAATGAGCAGTTCTTC	CASSPRGSYNEQFF
.	.	TRBJ2-7	TRBV5-6	13	TGTGCCAGCAGGCCAGGACATTACCACGAGCAGTACTTC	CASRPGHYHEQYF
.	.	TRBJ1-5	TRBV18	16	TGTGCCAGCTCACCACAGGTCGGGGGTAGCAATCAGCCCCAGCATTTT	CASSPQVGGSNQPQHF
.	.	TRBJ2-4	TRBV4-1	13	TGCGCCAGCAGCCAAGTAGCCGGGGACATTCAGTACTTC	CASSQVAGDIQYF
.	TRBD1	TRBJ1-5	TRBV7-8	18	TGTGCCAGCAGCCCCCTCGGACAGGGAGGTCGTAGCAATCAGCCCCAGCATTTT	CASSPLGQGGRSNQPQHF
.	TRBD1	TRBJ2-1	TRBV9	16	TGTGCCAGCAGTATTTCCGGGACAGGGACCTACAATGAGCAGTTCTTC	CASSISGTGTYNEQFF
.	.	TRBJ1-1	TRBV29-1	11	TGCAGCGTTGGCATGGGGCTCGAAGCTTTCTTT	CSVGMGLEAFF
once	.	TRBJ1-4	TRBV7-9	14	TGTGCCAGCAGCGCGCCAGGATATAATGAAAAACTGTTTTTT	CASSAPGYNEKLFF
.	TRBD2	TRBJ2-7	TRBV10-2	14	TGCGCCAGCAGTAGGACTAGCGGGACCTACGAGCAGTACTTC	CASSRTSGTYEQYF
.	TRBD1	TRBJ2-2	TRBV5-6	15	TGTGCCAGCAGCCCTTCGACAGGGTTCACCGGGGAGCTGTTTTTT	CASSPSTGFTGELFF
.	.	TRBJ2-7	TRBV11-2	15	TGTGCCAGCGCATCGCTACAGGAGGGGGCATACGAGCAGTACTTC	CASASLQEGAYEQYF
.	.	TRBJ2-7	TRBV14	12	TGTGCCAGCAGCCAAGATCTACACGAGCAGTACTTC	CASSQDLHEQYF
.	TRBD2	TRBJ2-1	TRBV7-2	16	TGTGCCAGCAGCTTAGGGAGCGGGGGGGTTTACAATGAGCAGTTCTTC	CASSLGSGGVYNEQFF
.	.	TRBJ2-7	TRBV6-1	15	TGTGCCAGCAGTGAAGGGACATCGCCAGTCTACGAGCAGTACTTC	CASSEGTSPVYEQYF
once	TRBD1	TRBJ2-7	TRBV5-4	15	TGTGCCAGCAGCTTGGTGGGACAGGCCTCAGGCGAGCAGTACTTC	CASSLVGQASGEQYF
.	TRBD2	TRBJ2-3	TRBV2	15	TGTGCCAGCAGCATCCTAGCGGCAATCACAGATACGCAGTATTTT	CASSILAAITDTQYF
.	TRBD2	TRBJ2-7	TRBV7-2	16	TGTGCCAGCAGCTTAGCTGGCGGGAGATTACCTTACGAGCAGTACTTC	CASSLAGGRLPYEQYF
.	.	TRBJ1-2	TRBV5-6	13	TGTGCCAGCAGCTTATGGGGGGGCTATGGCTACACCTTC	CASSLWGGYGYTF
.	TRBD1	TRBJ1-2	TRBV19	18	TGTGCCAGTAGTATAGATGTCGGGACAGACGCCGTTAACTATGGCTACACCTTC	CASSIDVGTDAVNYGYTF
few	TRBD1	TRBJ2-5	TRBV7-3	16	TGTGCCAGCAGCTTAACGTATAGGACAGGGGGTGAGACCCAGTACTTC	CASSLTYRTGGETQYF
once	TRBD1	TRBJ1-2	TRBV27	15	TGTGCCAGCAGTACAAAAATGACAGGGCGAAAGGGCTACACCTTC	CASSTKMTGRKGYTF
.	.	TRBJ2-7	TRBV30	16	TGTGCCTGGAGAACAGTGTCCAGCCTACCGACCTACGAGCAGTACTTC	CAWRTVSSLPTYEQYF
.	.	TRBJ2-7	TRBV10-1	14	TGCGCCAGCAGTGAGTCGGCAGTCTCCTACGAGCAGTACTTC	CASSESAVSYEQYF
.	TRBD2	TRBJ2-1	TRBV7-2	18	TGTGCCAGCAGCCCATTTCCACTATCAGCGGGAACCTACAATGAGCAGTTCTTC	CASSPFPLSAGTYNEQFF
.	TRBD1	TRBJ2-7	TRBV5-5	15	TGTGCCAGCAGCTCGCCGGGGACAGGGAGTAACGAGCAGTACTTC	CASSSPGTGSNEQYF
few	.	TRBJ2-1	TRBV5-5	15	TGTGCCAGCACCCCCGTGAGGGGGTCCTACAATGAGCAGTTCTTC	CASTPVRGSYNEQFF
.	TRBD1	TRBJ2-5	TRBV5-1	15	TGCGCCAGCAGCTCGAGTCGACAGGGGAGGGAGACCCAGTACTTC	CASSSSRQGRETQYF
.	TRBD2	TRBJ2-7	TRBV5-6	14	TGTGCCAGCAGCTTTTCTAGCGGGATTCGCGAGCAGTACTTC	CASSFSSGIREQYF
.	.	TRBJ2-1	TRBV10-1	11	TGCGCCAGCACGGAGCCCAATGAGCAGTTCTTC	CASTEPNEQFF
.	.	TRBJ1-2	TRBV5-1	14	TGCGCCAGCAGCTTTACAGGGACGAGCTATGGCTACACCTTC	CASSFTGTSYGYTF
.	.	TRBJ1-5	TRBV10-3	15	TGTGCCATCAGTGAGTCCCCAGGGGCCCATCAGCCCCAGCATTTT	CAISESPGAHQPQHF
.	TRBD1	TRBJ1-5	TRBV6-5	15	TGTGCCAGCAGACAAGACAGGGACGGCAATCAGCCCCAGCATTTT	CASRQDRDGNQPQHF
once	.	TRBJ2-7	TRBV25-1	13	TGTGCCAGCAGTGAAGCAGGACTCTACGAGCAGTACTTC	CASSEAGLYEQYF
.	.	TRBJ1-1	TRBV14	14	TGTGCCAGCAGCCAACCAGGGATGAACACTGAAGCTTTCTTT	CASSQPGMNTEAFF
.	TRBD1	TRBJ2-2	TRBV5-1	13	TGCGCCAGCGGGACAGACTACACCGGGGAGCTGTTTTTT	CASGTDYTGELFF
.	TRBD1	TRBJ1-4	TRBV28	14	TGTGCCATCAGAACGGGACAGGCTAATGAAAAACTGTTTTTT	CAIRTGQANEKLFF
once	TRBD1	TRBJ1-2	TRBV6-1	13	TGTGCCAGCAGTGCTACAGGGGGCGCGGGCTACACCTTC	CASSATGGAGYTF
.	.	TRBJ2-2	TRBV6-1	15	TGTGCCAGCAATCCGTGGAGTGTCAACACCGGGGAGCTGTTTTTT	CASNPWSVNTGELFF
few	.	TRBJ2-5	TRBV9	15	TGTGCCAGCAGCGTAGAGGTTGGGGGCGGAGAGACCCAGTACTTC	CASSVEVGGGETQYF
few	.	TRBJ1-2	TRBV2	11	TGTGCCAGCAGTGAAGGTAATGGCTACACCTTC	CASSEGNGYTF
.	TRBD1	TRBJ1-6	TRBV19	16	TGTGCCAGTAGCCCTACAGGGGGCGTAAAAATTTCACCCCTCCACTTT	CASSPTGGVKISPLHF
.	TRBD1	TRBJ2-7	TRBV7-9	15	TGTGCCAGCAGCCCCTACGGACAGGGCTCCTACGAGCAGTACTTC	CASSPYGQGSYEQYF
.	TRBD1	TRBJ2-1	TRBV11-2	17	TGTGCCAGCAGCTTAGTAGAACCAGGGGGCACTATGAGTGAGCAGTTCTTC	CASSLVEPGGTMSEQFF
.	.	TRBJ1-2	TRBV9	14	TGTGCCAGCAGCGTTAGCCTGTCTGCGGGCGGCTACACCTTC	CASSVSLSAGGYTF
.	.	TRBJ2-7	TRBV28	14	TGTGCCAGCCGTAGGCGGACTCCTCCCTACGAGCAGTACTTC	CASRRRTPPYEQYF
.	.	TRBJ2-3	TRBV7-2	13	TGTGCCAGCAGCTTATCGTCGGAGACTACGCAGTATTTT	CASSLSSETTQYF
.	.	TRBJ2-5	TRBV2	13	TGTGCCAGCAACGGGGAGCGGGTGGAGACCCAGTACTTC	CASNGERVETQYF
.	.	TRBJ1-1	TRBV18	15	TGTGCCAGCTCACCACCGATGGGGGGGAACACTGAAGCTTTCTTT	CASSPPMGGNTEAFF
.	TRBD2	TRBJ2-5	TRBV30	13	TGTGCCTGGAGTAAGACTAGCTGGGGCGCCCAGTACTTC	CAWSKTSWGAQYF